These 28 T cell receptor beta chains came from one sample sequenced in a study of blood T cell repertoires in COVID-19. This table comes from immunoSEQ multiplex PCR, and its TCRdb copy is limited to in-frame clones, with some not included. The data hold tens of thousands of clones, with around 86% observed a single time. The specimen sequenced was peripheral blood. The source of these receptors is a human donor with active COVID-19. The donor label of this sample is uncertain.

The gene calls are TRBV28 and TRBJ2-5; 9 nucleotides agree with TRBD2. CDR3 length: 15 residues. The V gene end was trimmed by 2 bases and the J gene end by 5 bases; junction bases not matched to a gene: 6. Germline loops: CDR1 MDHEN, CDR2 SYDVKM. CDR3: CASSLAGGPDETQYF. DNA of the CDR3: TGTGCCAGCAGTTTAGCGGGAGGGCCTGACGAGACCCAGTACTTC.

The rearrangement links TRBV5-1 to TRBJ1-1; D is perhaps TRBD1 (6 bases). Germline V gene lookup returns CDR1 SGHRS and CDR2 YFSETQ. Between the trimmed V and J ends, which lost 5 bases and 2 bases, there was a span of 10 bases. The CDR3 totals 13 residues. This CDR3 reads CASRLQGNTEAFF. DNA for the CDR3: TGCGCCAGCAGACTACAGGGCAACACTGAAGCTTTCTTT. Variable domain in full (rest from reference TRBV5-1 and TRBJ1-1): KAGVTQTPRYLIKTRGQQVTLSCSPISGHRSVSWYQQTPGQGLQFLFEYFSETQRNKGNFPGRFSGRQFSNSRSEMNVSTLELGDSALYLCASRLQGNTEAFFGQGTRLTVV.

The chain has TRBV6-5 and TRBJ2-3; 8 nucleotides align to TRBD1. Germline CDR1 and CDR2: MNHEY and SVGAGI. The CDR3 has 14 amino acids. J was trimmed by 2 bases and V by 6 bases; bases with no gene match: 4. In DNA form, the CDR3 reads TGTGCCAGCAGCCCGGACAGGGCCACAGATACGCAGTATTTT. The encoded protein is CASSPDRATDTQYF.

CDR3: CATSNRGQNQPQHF. The CDR3 region has the DNA TGTGCCACCAGCAATAGGGGCCAGAATCAGCCCCAGCATTTT. This chain links TRBV15 with TRBJ1-5; maybe TRBD1 (5 bases). CDR1 and CDR2 (germline): LNHNV, YYDKDF (reference sequence). Trimming took off 4 bases at V and 4 bases at J, with 11 bases between the two ends. CDR3 length equals 14 residues.

V is TRBV7-2 and J is TRBJ2-7; D gene ambiguous. Deletions cut 6 bases from V and 2 bases from J, with 11 bases between. CDR1 and CDR2 (germline): SGHTA, FQGNSA. This CDR3 spans 13 amino acids. CDR3 coding DNA: TGTGCCAGCAGACTCCCCATCACCTACGAGCAGTACTTC. Residues: CASRLPITYEQYF.

The chain carries TRBV7-3 and TRBJ2-6; a weak D match, TRBD1 (5 bases). Germline values: CDR1 SGHTA, CDR2 FQGTGA. The CDR3 is 17 amino acids. Trimming removed 0 bases at V and 4 bases at J, with 13 bases between. The CDR3 here is CASSLTGRVSGANVLTF. For the CDR3, the DNA is TGTGCCAGCAGCTTAACGGGCAGGGTTTCCGGGGCCAACGTCCTGACTTTC. The variable domain in full, with the rest retrieved from reference TRBV7-3 and TRBJ2-6, is GAGVSQTPSNKVTEKGKYVELRCDPISGHTALYWYRQSLGQGPEFLIYFQGTGAADDSGLPNDRFFAVRPEGSVSTLKIQRTERGDSAVYLCASSLTGRVSGANVLTFGAGSRLTVL.

This chain connects TRBV2 to TRBJ2-1; 8 positions agree with TRBD2. The CDR3 sequence is 14 residues long. Germline V gene lookup returns CDR1 SNHLY and CDR2 FYNNEI. V lost 8 bases and J lost 4; bases outside the gene matches: 7. The DNA of the CDR3 is TGTGCCAGCTCCGGGAGGGCCGGTTACAATGAGCAGTTCTTC. Protein product: CASSGRAGYNEQFF.

The rearrangement joins TRBV7-2 to TRBJ1-2; weak D call: TRBD1 (5 bases). Per germline, CDR1 SGHTA and CDR2 FQGNSA. Trimming cost V 1 base and J 9 bases, with 15 bases left between them. This CDR3 region has 14 residues. The CDR3 is CASSLVWQGDSYTF. CDR3 bases: TGTGCCAGCAGCTTAGTCTGGCAGGGTGATAGCTACACCTTC.

This sequence joins TRBV18 and TRBJ2-2; 8 bases line up with TRBD1. Trimming took 1 base from V and 5 from J; bases not matched to a gene: 6. This CDR3 comprises 16 residues. Germline CDR1 and CDR2: KGHSH and LQKENI. CDR3 in amino acids: CASSPLRGPETGELFF. The CDR3 region has the DNA TGTGCCAGCTCACCACTCAGGGGGCCTGAGACCGGGGAGCTGTTTTTT.

This chain links TRBV21-1 with TRBJ2-3; the tabulated D call, TRBD2, remains unverified against the DNA. TRBV21-1 is labeled a pseudogene. This CDR3 spans 17 amino acids. In DNA, the CDR3 is TGTGCCAGCGGTCGCGAGGGAGGGCGAAAAAGCACAGATACGCAGTATTTT. The encoded protein is CASGREGGRKSTDTQYF.

The chain is built from TRBV7-9 and TRBJ2-1; tentative D call: TRBD1 (5 bases). Trimming cost V 5 bases and J 0 bases, with 8 bases left between them. The V gene's germline CDR1 is SEHNR and CDR2 FQNEAQ (reference sequence). The CDR3 is made up of 14 amino acids. The CDR3 nucleotides read TGTGCCAGCAGCCCCACAGGCTCCTACAATGAGCAGTTCTTC. This codes for CASSPTGSYNEQFF.

The chain combines TRBV11-2 with TRBJ2-1; 7 bases line up with TRBD2. The ends lost 1 base at V and 6 bases at J; junction bases unmatched: 6. The germline CDR1 and CDR2 sequences are SGHAT and FQNNGV. This CDR3 has 15 residues. CDR3 residues: CASSLGGGITNEQFF. As DNA, the CDR3 is TGTGCCAGCAGCTTAGGCGGGGGAATCACCAATGAGCAGTTCTTC.

The gene calls are TRBV5-5 and TRBJ2-5; tentative D call: TRBD2 (5 bases). In germline, CDR1 is SGHKS, CDR2 YYEKEE (reference sequence). CDR3 length equals 18 residues. The V gene lost 0 bases and the J gene lost 1 base, with 19 bases spanning the gap. This CDR3 reads CASSLVLAAPSVQETQYF. As DNA, the CDR3 is TGTGCCAGCAGCTTGGTCCTAGCAGCCCCCTCTGTCCAAGAGACCCAGTACTTC.

The chain joins TRBV4-1 to TRBJ1-3; 7 nucleotides agree with TRBD1. CDR3 size: 13 residues. The junction had 0 bases not matched to a gene; V was cut back by 3 bases and J by 4 bases. The V gene's germline CDR1 is MGHRA and CDR2 YSYEKL. The CDR3 protein is CASSQGQGNTIYF. The CDR3 bases are TGCGCCAGCAGCCAGGGACAGGGAAACACCATATATTTT.

This chain joins TRBV19 and TRBJ1-2, with 8 bases that match TRBD1. Germline V gene data show CDR1 as LNHDA and CDR2 as SQIVND (reference sequence). Unmatched junction bases numbered 6, after V lost 1 base and J lost 8 bases. This CDR3 region has 14 residues. The CDR3 loop is CASSIVGTGGGYTF. CDR3 sequence (DNA): TGTGCCAGTAGTATAGTGGGGACAGGTGGAGGCTACACCTTC.

V is TRBV2 and J is TRBJ2-3; 7 bases match TRBD1. Trimming cost V 5 bases and J 7 bases; bases outside gene matches: 12. Looked up from germline, CDR1 is SNHLY and CDR2 is FYNNEI. The CDR3 contains 15 residues. The CDR3 loop is CASSRMGTVDNTQYF. Written as DNA, the CDR3 is TGTGCCAGCAGTAGAATGGGGACAGTGGATAATACGCAGTATTTT. Full variable domain (remainder filled in from reference TRBV2 and TRBJ2-3): EPEVTQTPSHQVTQMGQEVILRCVPISNHLYFYWYRQILGQKVEFLVSFYNNEISEKSEIFDDQFSVERPDGSNFTLKIRSTKLEDSAMYFCASSRMGTVDNTQYFGPGTRLTVL.

V is TRBV19 and J is TRBJ1-5; D is perhaps TRBD1 (6 bases). The CDR3 consists of 15 residues. The germline V and J ends were trimmed by 2 bases and 7 bases, with 15 bases remaining between them. CDR1 and CDR2 from the germline V gene are LNHDA and SQIVND (reference sequence). In DNA, the CDR3 is TGTGCCAGTAGTATAACTCCGCAGGGGAACCAGCCCCAGCATTTT. It is translated as CASSITPQGNQPQHF.

This rearrangement joins TRBV5-6 to TRBJ2-1; D unresolved. V gave up 4 bases and J gave up 6 bases, with 11 bases separating them. Germline CDR1 and CDR2: SGHDT and YYEEEE. CDR3 length: 13 residues. The CDR3 DNA follows: TGTGCCAGCAGCCTAATAAGAGGCAATGAGCAGTTCTTC. Translated: CASSLIRGNEQFF.

J is TRBJ2-1 and V is TRBV19; 8 bases line up with TRBD2. With V trimmed by 5 bases and J by 5 bases, 11 bases remained unmatched. Germline CDR1 is LNHDA and CDR2 is SQIVND (reference sequence). This CDR3 is built from 16 residues. The CDR3 DNA reads as TGTGCCAGTAGTTATAGGTCCGGGAGGGGAAACAATGAGCAGTTCTTC. Translation gives CASSYRSGRGNNEQFF.

This clone has just one count. V is TRBV19 and J is TRBJ1-6, with D perhaps matching TRBD1 (5 bases). This CDR3 is 14 amino acids long. V gave up 7 bases and J gave up 8 bases, with 15 bases separating them. Germline V gives CDR1 LNHDA, CDR2 SQIVND (reference sequence). The DNA of the CDR3 is TGTGCCAGTACCGCGGCCGGGGGTCATTCACCCCTCCACTTT. The encoded protein is CASTAAGGHSPLHF.

This rearrangement joins TRBV7-9 to TRBJ1-1; a possible D gene is TRBD1 (5 bases). The V gene lost 1 base and the J gene lost 1 base, with 16 bases spanning the gap. This CDR3 has 17 amino acids. Germline V CDR1 and CDR2: SEHNR, FQNEAQ (reference sequence). DNA of the CDR3: TGTGCCAGCAGCTTAGTTTTTTTAGGGCAGGGGAACACTGAAGCTTTCTTT. Translation: CASSLVFLGQGNTEAFF.

This chain links TRBV28 with TRBJ1-1; 12 nucleotides match TRBD1. The germline gives CDR1 MDHEN, CDR2 SYDVKM. J lost 4 bases, V lost 6 bases, and 9 bases had no gene match. The CDR3 loop spans 16 amino acids. The CDR3 DNA reads TGTGCCAGCAGCAGCGGGACAGGGGGCCGGGGCACTGAAGCTTTCTTT. It encodes CASSSGTGGRGTEAFF.

The rearrangement joins TRBV28 to TRBJ2-2, with TRBD2 matching over 11 bases. In germline, CDR1 is MDHEN, CDR2 SYDVKM. V was pared by 5 bases and J by 3 bases, with 5 bases of the junction left unmatched. The CDR3 covers 16 residues. CDR3 nucleotides: TGTGCCAGCAGTGACACTAGCGGGAGAGACACCGGGGAGCTGTTTTTT. It yields the protein CASSDTSGRDTGELFF.

The chain links TRBV24-1 to TRBJ2-3; possibly TRBD1 for D (6 bases). The CDR3 is made up of 17 amino acids. Germline V gene data show CDR1 as KGHDR and CDR2 as SFDVKD. V was shortened by 2 bases and J by 1 base, with 15 bases between the two germline ends. CDR3 sequence: CATSDSRDTLGTDTQYF. The CDR3 DNA reads as TGTGCCACCAGTGATTCCCGGGACACTCTAGGCACAGATACGCAGTATTTT.

J is TRBJ2-7 and V is TRBV28; maybe TRBD1 (6 bases). Trimming removed 6 bases from V and 1 base from J, with 16 bases in between. The CDR3 has 15 amino acids. CDR1 and CDR2 from the germline V gene are MDHEN and SYDVKM. CDR3 residues: CASSPPQGGSYEQYF. The CDR3 nucleotides read TGTGCCAGCAGCCCCCCACAGGGTGGTTCCTACGAGCAGTACTTC.

The chain joins TRBV4-1 to TRBJ1-6, with D possibly TRBD1 on 6 matching bases. CDR3 length: 18 residues. Germline loops: CDR1 MGHRA, CDR2 YSYEKL. Trimming took off 7 bases at V and 5 bases at J, with 24 bases between the two ends. CDR3 DNA sequence: TGCGCCAGCACCCTAAACCCCACCAGGGGCTGGAATAATTCACCCCTCCACTTT. Residues: CASTLNPTRGWNNSPLHF.

The chain uses TRBV6-5 and TRBJ1-6; maybe TRBD1 (6 bases). V dropped 6 bases and J dropped 7 bases, with 16 bases sitting between them. Germline V gene lookup returns CDR1 MNHEY and CDR2 SVGAGI. The CDR3 is 15 residues long. CDR3 coding DNA: TGTGCCAGCAGCTCCAGGGGACCGAAAAATTCACCCCTCCACTTT. This gives the protein CASSSRGPKNSPLHF.

The chain is built from TRBV7-6 and TRBJ1-4, with 8 bases lining up with TRBD1. The trim removed 2 bases at V and 7 bases at J, leaving 6 bases unmatched. This CDR3 contains 15 residues. In germline, CDR1 is SGHVS, CDR2 FNYEAQ. The CDR3, as DNA: TGTGCCAGCAGCTTAACCGGGACAGGACTTGAAAAACTGTTTTTT. This sequence encodes CASSLTGTGLEKLFF.